The rows below give T cell receptor beta chains drawn from one sample of a study of early T cells in non-severe SARS-CoV-2 infection. TCRdb ran MiXCR on the 5' RACE reads and lists one entry per CDR3 protein. Among about 61,000 distinct CDR3 sequences listed, more than 9% were seen once. The sequenced sample was whole blood. The origin of the receptors is an adult who was a healthcare worker with PCR-confirmed SARS-CoV-2 infection or an uninfected control (not recorded which). CDR3s include the opening cysteine and the closing phenylalanine or tryptophan. Each record gives: V gene, CDR3 length, D gene, clone size, J gene, CDR3 protein, CDR3 DNA. The D gene is left open where the match is weak. Clone sizes are given selectively: once, few, many, or a class where the clone is expanded.

TRBV19	14	TRBD1	NA	TRBJ1-4	CASSIRAGGEKLFF	TGTGCCAGTAGTATAAGGGCAGGGGGAGAAAAACTGTTTTTT
TRBV9	13	NA	many	TRBJ1-1	CASSGHMNTEAFF	TGTGCCAGCAGCGGACACATGAACACTGAAGCTTTCTTT
TRBV6-5	14	TRBD1	many	TRBJ1-2	CASSGQGGAGGYTF	TGTGCCAGCAGCGGACAGGGAGGTGCCGGTGGCTACACCTTC
TRBV13	15	NA	NA	TRBJ2-2	CASSLAGVNTGELFF	TGTGCCAGCAGCTTAGCGGGGGTGAACACCGGGGAGCTGTTTTTT
TRBV9	16	NA	many	TRBJ2-3	CASSVVGNPDTDTQYF	TGTGCCAGCAGCGTAGTCGGTAACCCGGACACAGATACGCAGTATTTT
TRBV5-6	14	NA	few	TRBJ2-6	CASSLDTGANVLTF	TGTGCCAGCAGCTTGGACACTGGGGCCAACGTCCTGACTTTC
TRBV12-3/TRBV12-4	13	NA	few	TRBJ1-1	CASSLREGGEAFF	TGTGCCAGCAGTTTAAGGGAAGGAGGTGAAGCTTTCTTT
TRBV20-1	14	TRBD1	NA	TRBJ1-2	CSAGQGLPNYGYTF	TGCAGTGCCGGACAGGGTCTGCCTAACTATGGCTACACCTTC
TRBV12-3/TRBV12-4	14	NA	few	TRBJ1-1	CASSDFGPNTEAFF	TGTGCCAGCAGTGATTTCGGACCGAACACTGAAGCTTTCTTT
TRBV11-3	16	TRBD2	NA	TRBJ2-1	CASSSERGPSYNEQFF	TGTGCCAGCAGCTCGGAGCGGGGGCCTTCCTACAATGAGCAGTTCTTC
TRBV6-5	16	NA	NA	TRBJ2-3	CASSYSVWEHTDTQYF	TGTGCCAGCAGTTACTCGGTTTGGGAACACACAGATACGCAGTATTTT
TRBV2	14	NA	NA	TRBJ1-6	CASSKGSRNSPLHF	TGTGCCAGCAGTAAAGGGAGTAGGAATTCACCCCTCCACTTT
TRBV6-5	15	TRBD1	few	TRBJ1-3	CASSRDRGTGNTIYF	TGTGCCAGCAGTCGCGACAGGGGAACAGGAAACACCATATATTTT
TRBV5-5	16	NA	NA	TRBJ2-1	CASSLRQVGPPNEQFF	TGTGCCAGCAGCTTGAGGCAGGTTGGGCCCCCCAATGAGCAGTTCTTC
TRBV2	13	NA	NA	TRBJ1-1	CASSEWGIPEAFF	TGTGCCAGCAGTGAATGGGGAATCCCTGAAGCTTTCTTT
TRBV3-1	19	TRBD2	once	TRBJ2-1	CASSQDEGLAGGQYNEQFF	TGTGCCAGCAGCCAAGATGAGGGACTAGCGGGGGGTCAATACAATGAGCAGTTCTTC
TRBV7-7	14	NA	many	TRBJ2-1	CASSLGGRNNEQFF	TGTGCCAGCAGCTTAGGGGGACGGAACAATGAGCAGTTCTTC
TRBV3-1	17	NA	NA	TRBJ1-4	CASSQEMVTATNEKLFF	TGTGCCAGCAGCCAAGAGATGGTAACCGCGACTAATGAAAAACTGTTTTTT
TRBV12-3/TRBV12-4	16	TRBD1	few	TRBJ2-1	CASSHASGTGSNEQFF	TGTGCCAGCAGTCACGCCTCCGGGACAGGGTCCAATGAGCAGTTCTTC
TRBV27	16	TRBD2	NA	TRBJ2-4	CASSRTSGGRKNIQYF	TGTGCCAGCAGTCGGACTAGCGGGGGAAGGAAAAACATTCAGTACTTC
TRBV5-6	13	TRBD1	few	TRBJ1-2	CASSWDRGYGYTF	TGTGCCAGCAGCTGGGACAGGGGGTATGGCTACACCTTC
TRBV23-1	16	NA	NA	TRBJ2-3	CASSRLRSYPSDTQYF	TGCGCCAGCAGTAGGCTTCGATCCTACCCTTCAGATACGCAGTATTTT